This is a list of T cell receptor beta chains from one sample in a study of blood T cell repertoires in COVID-19. The repertoire was sequenced with immunoSEQ multiplex PCR; TCRdb's copy has only in-frame clones and lacks some. The top ten clones hold 10% to 15% of a sample with some 290,000 clones, 70% to 90% of them seen once. Sequenced: peripheral blood. These receptors all come from a woman aged 25-40 years with COVID-19, enrolled during active disease. Both conserved end residues are part of each CDR3. The order of the fields is CDR3 protein, CDR3 DNA, CDR3 length, D gene, V gene, J gene, clone size. The D gene is left open where the match is weak. Clone size is shown for a subset of rows, as once, few, many or a class of expanded clone.

cdr3_aa: CASSLTIRDSHPGTSYNEQFF
cdr3_nt: TGTGCCAGCAGTCTTACCATCCGGGACAGTCACCCAGGGACGTCCTACAATGAGCAGTTCTTC
cdr3_length: 21
d_call: TRBD1
v_call: TRBV27
j_call: TRBJ2-1
clone_size: NA

cdr3_aa: CSVEDLRLAGFNEQFF
cdr3_nt: TGCAGCGTTGAAGATCTTAGACTAGCGGGGTTCAATGAGCAGTTCTTC
cdr3_length: 16
d_call: TRBD2
v_call: TRBV29-1
j_call: TRBJ2-1
clone_size: NA

cdr3_aa: CASSEGGGAQGEKLFF
cdr3_nt: TGTGCCAGCAGTGAAGGAGGGGGGGCTCAGGGGGAAAAACTGTTTTTT
cdr3_length: 16
d_call: NA
v_call: TRBV6-1
j_call: TRBJ1-4
clone_size: NA

cdr3_aa: CASSISPVGAGGQREQFF
cdr3_nt: TGTGCCAGTAGTATTTCCCCCGTTGGGGCGGGGGGGCAGCGTGAGCAGTTCTTC
cdr3_length: 18
d_call: TRBD2
v_call: TRBV19
j_call: TRBJ2-1
clone_size: NA

cdr3_aa: CAAQGASSTDTQYF
cdr3_nt: TGTGCCGCCCAGGGGGCGTCTAGCACAGATACGCAGTATTTT
cdr3_length: 14
d_call: TRBD1
v_call: TRBV9
j_call: TRBJ2-3
clone_size: NA

cdr3_aa: CASSLQNEQYF
cdr3_nt: TGTGCCAGCAGTTTACAAAACGAGCAGTACTTC
cdr3_length: 11
d_call: NA
v_call: TRBV12-3/TRBV12-4
j_call: TRBJ2-7
clone_size: NA

cdr3_aa: CASSLKTGAGELFF
cdr3_nt: TGTGCCAGCAGCTTAAAGACAGGGGCCGGGGAGCTGTTTTTT
cdr3_length: 14
d_call: TRBD1
v_call: TRBV11-3
j_call: TRBJ2-2
clone_size: NA

cdr3_aa: CASRQQQLHGYTF
cdr3_nt: TGTGCCAGCAGGCAACAACAACTACATGGCTACACCTTC
cdr3_length: 13
d_call: NA
v_call: TRBV12-3/TRBV12-4
j_call: TRBJ1-2
clone_size: NA

cdr3_aa: CASSQVRGLSYNEQFF
cdr3_nt: TGTGCCAGCAGCCAAGTCAGGGGGCTCTCCTACAATGAGCAGTTCTTC
cdr3_length: 16
d_call: TRBD1
v_call: TRBV3-1/TRBV3-2
j_call: TRBJ2-1
clone_size: NA

cdr3_aa: CAWSVRQWDRGPYGYTF
cdr3_nt: TGTGCCTGGAGTGTCCGTCAGTGGGACAGGGGGCCCTATGGCTACACCTTC
cdr3_length: 17
d_call: TRBD1
v_call: TRBV30
j_call: TRBJ1-2
clone_size: NA

cdr3_aa: CASSPSSGGAETQYF
cdr3_nt: TGTGCCAGCAGCCCAAGTAGCGGGGGGGCAGAGACCCAGTACTTC
cdr3_length: 15
d_call: TRBD2
v_call: TRBV7-9
j_call: TRBJ2-5
clone_size: NA

cdr3_aa: CASRGQGPNEKLFF
cdr3_nt: TGTGCCAGCAGAGGACAGGGTCCCAATGAAAAACTGTTTTTT
cdr3_length: 14
d_call: TRBD1
v_call: TRBV6-5
j_call: TRBJ1-4
clone_size: NA

cdr3_aa: CASSYTRQETQYF
cdr3_nt: TGTGCCAGCAGTTATACCAGACAAGAGACCCAGTACTTC
cdr3_length: 13
d_call: NA
v_call: TRBV6-5
j_call: TRBJ2-5
clone_size: NA

cdr3_aa: CASSPTDFVTDTQYF
cdr3_nt: TGTGCCAGCAGCCCAACGGACTTCGTCACAGATACGCAGTATTTT
cdr3_length: 15
d_call: NA
v_call: TRBV14
j_call: TRBJ2-3
clone_size: NA

cdr3_aa: CASRRDRGMKNGYTF
cdr3_nt: TGTGCCAGCAGGCGGGACAGGGGGATGAAGAATGGCTACACCTTC
cdr3_length: 15
d_call: TRBD1
v_call: TRBV6-6
j_call: TRBJ1-2
clone_size: many

cdr3_aa: CASSFDPGYGYTF
cdr3_nt: TGTGCCAGCAGCTTCGACCCGGGTTATGGCTACACCTTC
cdr3_length: 13
d_call: NA
v_call: TRBV5-6
j_call: TRBJ1-2
clone_size: NA

cdr3_aa: CATNPVMTSGGPNHNEQFF
cdr3_nt: TGTGCCACCAATCCCGTAATGACTAGCGGGGGGCCCAACCACAATGAGCAGTTCTTC
cdr3_length: 19
d_call: TRBD2
v_call: TRBV27
j_call: TRBJ2-1
clone_size: NA

cdr3_aa: CASSYQYNEQFF
cdr3_nt: TGTGCCAGCAGTTACCAGTACAATGAGCAGTTCTTC
cdr3_length: 12
d_call: NA
v_call: TRBV6-5
j_call: TRBJ2-1
clone_size: NA

cdr3_aa: CASSRYARGQDTQYF
cdr3_nt: TGTGCCAGCAGTCGGTATGCGCGGGGTCAAGATACGCAGTATTTT
cdr3_length: 15
d_call: NA
v_call: TRBV7-6
j_call: TRBJ2-3
clone_size: NA

cdr3_aa: CASSPPLSGNTIYF
cdr3_nt: TGTGCCAGCAGCCCACCTCTATCTGGAAACACCATATATTTT
cdr3_length: 14
d_call: NA
v_call: TRBV6-5
j_call: TRBJ1-3
clone_size: NA

cdr3_aa: CASSPGGTGGLF
cdr3_nt: TGTGCCAGCTCACCAGGTGGGACAGGCGGGCTCTTC
cdr3_length: 12
d_call: TRBD1
v_call: TRBV18
j_call: TRBJ2-1
clone_size: NA

cdr3_aa: CASSRTGAYNEQFF
cdr3_nt: TGTGCCAGCTCACGGACAGGGGCCTACAATGAGCAGTTCTTC
cdr3_length: 14
d_call: TRBD1
v_call: TRBV27
j_call: TRBJ2-1
clone_size: NA

cdr3_aa: CASSPGHTGELFF
cdr3_nt: TGTGCCAGCTCACCAGGCCACACCGGGGAGCTGTTTTTT
cdr3_length: 13
d_call: NA
v_call: TRBV18
j_call: TRBJ2-2
clone_size: NA

cdr3_aa: CASSPPQALSLYGYTF
cdr3_nt: TGTGCCAGCTCACCACCGCAGGCCCTAAGCCTCTATGGCTACACCTTC
cdr3_length: 16
d_call: NA
v_call: TRBV18
j_call: TRBJ1-2
clone_size: NA

cdr3_aa: CASSIPGTTTGYTF
cdr3_nt: TGTGCCAGTAGTATACCCGGGACAACAACGGGCTACACCTTC
cdr3_length: 14
d_call: NA
v_call: TRBV19
j_call: TRBJ1-2
clone_size: NA

cdr3_aa: CASSQRQGGTGELFF
cdr3_nt: TGTGCCAGCAGCCAAAGACAGGGGGGCACCGGGGAGCTGTTTTTT
cdr3_length: 15
d_call: TRBD1
v_call: TRBV2
j_call: TRBJ2-2
clone_size: NA

cdr3_aa: CASSERSGNTEAFF
cdr3_nt: TGTGCCAGCAGTGAAAGATCAGGGAACACTGAAGCTTTCTTT
cdr3_length: 14
d_call: NA
v_call: TRBV6-1
j_call: TRBJ1-1
clone_size: NA

cdr3_aa: CASSSVAGAVYNEQFF
cdr3_nt: TGTGCCAGCAGTTCAGTAGCGGGGGCCGTTTACAATGAGCAGTTCTTC
cdr3_length: 16
d_call: TRBD2
v_call: TRBV27
j_call: TRBJ2-1
clone_size: NA